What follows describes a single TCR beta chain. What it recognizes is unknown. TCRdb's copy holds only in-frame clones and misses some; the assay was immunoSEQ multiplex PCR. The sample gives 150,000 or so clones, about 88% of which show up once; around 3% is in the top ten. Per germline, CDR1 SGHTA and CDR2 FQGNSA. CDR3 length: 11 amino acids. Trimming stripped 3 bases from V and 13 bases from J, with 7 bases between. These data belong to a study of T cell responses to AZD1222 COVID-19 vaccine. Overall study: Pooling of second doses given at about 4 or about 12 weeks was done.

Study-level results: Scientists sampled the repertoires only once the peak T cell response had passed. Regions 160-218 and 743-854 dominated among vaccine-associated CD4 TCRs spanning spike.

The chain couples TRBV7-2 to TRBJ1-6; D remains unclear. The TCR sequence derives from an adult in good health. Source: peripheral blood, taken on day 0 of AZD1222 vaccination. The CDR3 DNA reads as TGTGCCAGCAGCTTCTCGTCCCCCCTCCACTTT. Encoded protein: CASSFSSPLHF.